Below are 7 T cell receptor beta chains sequenced from a single sample in a study of graft-versus-host responses after intestinal transplantation. Sequenced by immunoSEQ multiplex PCR; TCRdb stores in-frame clones only, minus some. The sample includes tens of thousands of clones, over 80% of them seen just once. What these receptors recognize is not known. The material sequenced was unstimulated CD8+ T cells sorted from spleen or lymph node cells, taken before intestinal transplant. The receptors were sampled from a human donor who received an intestinal transplant.

The genes are TRBV19 and TRBJ2-7, with 11 bases identical to TRBD2. V shed 3 bases, J shed 2 bases, and the junction held 3 bases outside the gene matches. The CDR3 covers 15 residues. Germline values: CDR1 LNHDA, CDR2 SQIVND (reference sequence). The DNA for the CDR3 is TGTGCCAGTAGTATGGGGACTAGCGGTGCCTACGAGCAGTACTTC. Amino acid sequence: CASSMGTSGAYEQYF.

The chain recombines TRBV19 with TRBJ2-1; TRBD2 aligns across 16 bases. The CDR3 totals 18 residues. The J segment lost 5 bases and the V segment lost 5 bases, leaving 9 bases of the junction unmatched. Germline assignment: CDR1 LNHDA and CDR2 SQIVND (reference sequence). CDR3 residues: CASSQGLAGGPSHNEQFF. Here the CDR3 DNA reads TGTGCCAGTAGTCAGGGACTAGCGGGAGGGCCGTCCCACAATGAGCAGTTCTTC.

V gene TRBV6-6 combines with J gene TRBJ1-5, with 9 bases fitting TRBD1. CDR1 is MNHNY, CDR2 SVGAGI, per germline (reference sequence). With 3 bases clipped from V and 5 bases from J, the junction kept 8 bases outside the gene matches. The CDR3 spans 16 residues. The CDR3 spells CASSYVGTGHYQPQHF. CDR3 DNA: TGTGCCAGCAGTTATGTAGGGACAGGGCACTATCAGCCCCAGCATTTT.

This chain links TRBV30 with TRBJ2-3, with 9 bases lining up with TRBD2. There are 14 residues in the CDR3. V lost 3 bases to trimming and J lost 0 bases; unmatched junction nucleotides: 1. Per the germline V gene, CDR1 is GTSNPN and CDR2 is SVGIG (reference sequence). The CDR3 sequence: CAWRSGGSTDTQYF. The CDR3 DNA follows: TGTGCCTGGAGAAGCGGGGGGAGCACAGATACGCAGTATTTT.

This clone was seen once. This CDR3 is also generated by other DNA sequences in the sample. The gene calls are TRBV19 and TRBJ1-1; a weak D match, TRBD1 (5 bases). V was cut by 1 base and J by 0 bases, with 6 bases left in between. The CDR3 is 14 residues long. Germline V CDR1 and CDR2: LNHDA, SQIVND (reference sequence). The CDR3 region is CASSIGQLNTEAFF. CDR3 nucleotide sequence: TGTGCCAGTAGTATAGGACAGCTGAACACTGAAGCTTTCTTT.

V and J are TRBV27 and TRBJ2-7, with a tentative D call TRBD2 (6 bases). Per germline, CDR1 MNHEY and CDR2 SMNVEV (reference sequence). V was cut by 5 bases and J by 3 bases, with 23 bases left in between. This CDR3 has 17 amino acids. The CDR3 reads CASSPRTRLEDYYEQYF. In DNA, the CDR3 is TGTGCCAGCAGTCCACGGACGAGACTAGAAGATTACTACGAGCAGTACTTC.

This clone was counted once. V usage is TRBV30 and J usage is TRBJ2-7; 8 bases line up with TRBD1. V dropped 0 bases and J dropped 3; count of bases not matched to a gene: 7. Germline values: CDR1 GTSNPN, CDR2 SVGIG (reference sequence). This CDR3 region has 15 residues. The CDR3 bases are TGTGCCTGGAGTGTGATGACAGGGGACAGCTACGAGCAGTACTTC. Translated: CAWSVMTGDSYEQYF.